This T cell receptor beta chain comes out of a study of T cell repertoires in cytomegalovirus infection. The study, taken as a whole, reports: Summed frequency of shared TCR beta families picked out CMV carriers who also had the relevant HLA. There were HLA-C-restricted CMV-specific TCR beta clonotypes dominating the ex vivo response.

A remark on this clonotype: The antigen remains undetermined.

TCRdb called the reads again in MiXCR, with one record for every CDR3 protein. The table records 150,000 to 200,000 distinct CDR3 sequences, over 25% of them present only once. The origin of this receptor is a human donor in good health (CMV status not recorded). Some clones in this sample may be carry-over from other donors' samples. What was sequenced was PBMCs.

The chain's CDR3 is CASSYSMNTEAFF. CDR3 nucleotides: TGTGCCAGCAGTTACTCCATGAACACTGAAGCTTTCTTT. This chain joins TRBV6-5 and TRBJ1-1; D not certain. V was trimmed by 0 bases and J by 0 bases, leaving 2 bases between them. CDR1 and CDR2 (germline): MNHEY, SVGAGI. This CDR3 region has 13 residues.